This TCR beta chain was captured by sequencing in a study of molecular identifiers for immune sequencing clone quantification. This clonotype was recorded at least ten times. TCRdb processed the PCR reads anew with MiXCR; each CDR3 protein has one entry. The sample yields over 600,000 distinct CDR3 sequences, about 20% seen once. The CDR3 spans 13 residues. The V gene's germline CDR1 is GTSNPN and CDR2 SVGIG (reference sequence). The ends were cut back, 4 bases at V and 1 base at J, with 9 bases in the middle. The sequence derives from a human donor in good health. Some libraries in this study had Jurkat cell RNA spiked in. Sequenced: naive CD8+ T cells from blood, with Jurkat cell RNA spiked in. Indicated subset: FACS-sorted CD8+CD4-CCR7+CD45RA+ naive T cells. The chain carries TRBV30 and TRBJ2-3; no definite D call. The CDR3 coding sequence is TGTGCCTGGAACTCGGGCGGCACAGATACGCAGTATTTT. Translating gives CAWNSGGTDTQYF.